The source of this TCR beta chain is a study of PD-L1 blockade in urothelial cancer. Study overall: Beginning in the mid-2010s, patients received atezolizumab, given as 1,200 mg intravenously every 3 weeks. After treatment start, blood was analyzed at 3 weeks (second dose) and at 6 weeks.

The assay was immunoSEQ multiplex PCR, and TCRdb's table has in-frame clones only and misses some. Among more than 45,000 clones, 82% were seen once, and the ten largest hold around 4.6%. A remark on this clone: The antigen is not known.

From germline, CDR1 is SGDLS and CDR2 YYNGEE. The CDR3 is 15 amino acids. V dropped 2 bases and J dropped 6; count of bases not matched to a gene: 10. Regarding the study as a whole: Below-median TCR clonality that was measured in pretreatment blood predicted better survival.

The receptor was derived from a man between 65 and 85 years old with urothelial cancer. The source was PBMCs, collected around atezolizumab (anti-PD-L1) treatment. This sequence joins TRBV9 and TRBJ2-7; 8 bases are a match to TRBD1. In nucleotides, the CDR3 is TGTGCCAGCAGCGTCTCGGACAGGGCCCTGAGCGAGCAGTACTTC. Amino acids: CASSVSDRALSEQYF. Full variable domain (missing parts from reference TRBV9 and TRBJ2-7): DSGVTQTPKHLITATGQRVTLRCSPRSGDLSVYWYQQSLDQGLQFLIQYYNGEERAKGNILERFSAQQFPDLHSELNLSSLELGDSALYFCASSVSDRALSEQYFGPGTRLTVT.